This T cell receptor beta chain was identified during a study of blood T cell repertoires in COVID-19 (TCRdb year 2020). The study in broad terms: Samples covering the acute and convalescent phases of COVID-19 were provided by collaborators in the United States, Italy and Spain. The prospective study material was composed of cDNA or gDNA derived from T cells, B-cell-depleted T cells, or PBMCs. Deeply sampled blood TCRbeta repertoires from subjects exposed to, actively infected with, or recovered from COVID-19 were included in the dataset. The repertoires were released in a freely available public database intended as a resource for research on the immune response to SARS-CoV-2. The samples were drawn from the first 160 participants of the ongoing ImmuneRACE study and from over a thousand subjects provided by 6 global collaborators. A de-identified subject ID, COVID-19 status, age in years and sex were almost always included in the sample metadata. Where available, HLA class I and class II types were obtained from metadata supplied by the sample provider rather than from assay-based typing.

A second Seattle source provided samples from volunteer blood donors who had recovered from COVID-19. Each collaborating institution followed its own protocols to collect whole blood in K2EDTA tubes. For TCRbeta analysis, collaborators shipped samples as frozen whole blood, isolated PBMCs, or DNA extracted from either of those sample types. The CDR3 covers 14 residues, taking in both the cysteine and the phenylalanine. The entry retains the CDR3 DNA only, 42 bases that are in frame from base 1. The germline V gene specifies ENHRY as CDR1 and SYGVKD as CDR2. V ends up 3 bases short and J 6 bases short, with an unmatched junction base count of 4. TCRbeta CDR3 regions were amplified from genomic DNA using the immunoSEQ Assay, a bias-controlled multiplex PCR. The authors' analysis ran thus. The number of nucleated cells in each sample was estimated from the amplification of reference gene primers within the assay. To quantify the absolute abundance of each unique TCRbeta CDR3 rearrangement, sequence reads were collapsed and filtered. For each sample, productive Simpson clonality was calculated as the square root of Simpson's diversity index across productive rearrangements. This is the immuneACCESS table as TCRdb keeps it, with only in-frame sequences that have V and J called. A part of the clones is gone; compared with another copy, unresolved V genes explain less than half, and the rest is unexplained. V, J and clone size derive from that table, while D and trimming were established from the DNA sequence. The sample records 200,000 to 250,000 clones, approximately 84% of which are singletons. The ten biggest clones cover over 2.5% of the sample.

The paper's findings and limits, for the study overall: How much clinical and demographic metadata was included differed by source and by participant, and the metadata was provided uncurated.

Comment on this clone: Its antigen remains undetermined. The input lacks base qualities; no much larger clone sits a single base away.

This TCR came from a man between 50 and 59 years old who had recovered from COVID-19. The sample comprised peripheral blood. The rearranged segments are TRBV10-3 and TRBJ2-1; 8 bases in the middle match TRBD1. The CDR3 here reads CAISDLGQGNEQFF. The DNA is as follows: TGTGCCATCAGTGACCTAGGACAGGGCAATGAGCAGTTCTTC.